These 32 T cell receptor beta chains were all obtained from the same sample, sequenced in a study of PD-1 blockade in classical Hodgkin lymphoma (dated by TCRdb to 2020 to 2022). Library construction relied on the immunoSEQ multiplex PCR assay. TCRdb's version of the immuneACCESS table is confined to in-frame rearrangements and falls short of the full clone set. An unresolved V gene accounts for under half of the shortfall where checked; the remainder is of unknown origin. The sample contains tens of thousands of clones, about 72% of them found a single time. Of the sample, 3% to 3.5% is held by the ten largest clones. The time point label, as the study defines it: cycle 1 day 1 (C1D1), immediately before nivolumab initiation. Relapse after autologous stem cell transplantation had occurred in all trial patients, and cohorts A, B and C were distinguished by prior brentuximab vedotin exposure. Sequencing was performed on peripheral blood mononuclear cells (PBMCs), taken at baseline. The receptor source for this set is a human donor with classical Hodgkin lymphoma.

The genes are TRBV30 and TRBJ1-1; tentative D call: TRBD1 (5 bases). From germline, CDR1 is GTSNPN and CDR2 SVGIG (reference sequence). Trimming pared 3 bases from V and 10 bases from J, leaving 12 bases between. There are 11 residues in the CDR3. The CDR3 nucleotides are TGTGCCTGGAGGATGGGTCAGGGAGCTTTCTTT. It yields the protein CAWRMGQGAFF.

The table lists this clone with a few counts. The V and J genes are TRBV5-8 and TRBJ1-2; D is ambiguous. CDR1 and CDR2 from the germline V gene are SGHTS and YDEGEE. The CDR3 extends over 13 amino acids. The germline V and J ends were trimmed by 0 bases and 8 bases, with 11 bases remaining between them. CDR3 DNA sequence: TGTGCCAGCAGCTTGGATGCGGGCAGGGGCTACACCTTC. It specifies CASSLDAGRGYTF.

This chain uses TRBV27 with TRBJ2-3; 13 positions match TRBD2. Unmatched junction bases numbered 10, after V lost 6 bases and J lost 4 bases. CDR3 size: 17 residues. Germline loops: CDR1 MNHEY, CDR2 SMNVEV (reference sequence). The CDR3 protein is CASSLALAGGKADTQYF. DNA for the CDR3: TGTGCCAGCAGCCTCGCACTAGCGGGAGGGAAGGCAGATACGCAGTATTTT.

The rearrangement uses TRBV4-2 and TRBJ2-7, with 8 bases that match TRBD2. The germline V gene has CDR1 LGHNA and CDR2 YNFKEQ. V lost 4 bases, J lost 7 bases, and 9 bases stayed unmatched. This CDR3 is built from 14 residues. The CDR3 sequence: CASSLPGGAAEQYF. The DNA for the CDR3 is TGTGCCAGCAGCCTTCCGGGGGGGGCTGCGGAGCAGTACTTC.

The chain combines TRBV19 with TRBJ1-5, with a tentative D call TRBD1 (6 bases). The CDR3 consists of 17 residues. CDR1 and CDR2 from the germline V gene are LNHDA and SQIVND (reference sequence). The germline V and J ends were trimmed by 2 bases and 4 bases, with 18 bases remaining between them. The CDR3 nucleotides are TGTGCCAGTAGTATAAGACCCGAACAGGGTTATAATCAGCCCCAGCATTTT. It is translated as CASSIRPEQGYNQPQHF.

This chain connects TRBV10-2 to TRBJ2-7, with 8 nucleotides matching TRBD1. The germline CDR1 and CDR2 sequences are WSHSY and SAAADI. Trimming cost V 3 bases and J 3 bases; bases outside gene matches: 10. The CDR3 sequence is 16 residues long. The CDR3 is CASSDNRGSADYEQYF. In nucleotides, the CDR3 is TGCGCCAGCAGTGATAACAGGGGGTCGGCTGACTACGAGCAGTACTTC.

The chain joins TRBV7-6 to TRBJ2-7, with a possible D match to TRBD1 (5 bases). The V and J ends lost 5 bases and 0 bases respectively, with 14 bases between them. The CDR3 extends over 15 amino acids. The germline CDR1 and CDR2 sequences are SGHVS and FNYEAQ. The chain's CDR3 is CASSLEVDTSYEQYF. The CDR3 nucleotides are TGTGCCAGCAGCCTTGAGGTGGACACCTCCTACGAGCAGTACTTC.

V and J are TRBV2 and TRBJ2-7, with D possibly matching TRBD1 (5 bases). The CDR3 totals 15 residues. V was trimmed by 1 base and J by 0 bases, leaving 10 bases between them. Looked up from germline, CDR1 is SNHLY and CDR2 is FYNNEI. The CDR3 bases are TGTGCCAGCAGTGAAGGACAGCCCGCCTCCTACGAGCAGTACTTC. Protein product: CASSEGQPASYEQYF. Full variable domain (missing parts from reference TRBV2 and TRBJ2-7): EPEVTQTPSHQVTQMGQEVILRCVPISNHLYFYWYRQILGQKVEFLVSFYNNEISEKSEIFDDQFSVERPDGSNFTLKIRSTKLEDSAMYFCASSEGQPASYEQYFGPGTRLTVT.

The rearrangement joins TRBV7-6 to TRBJ2-1, with D perhaps TRBD1 (5 bases). V shed 4 bases and J shed 4 bases, with 8 bases lying between them. The CDR3 is made up of 13 amino acids. Per the germline V gene, CDR1 is SGHVS and CDR2 is FNYEAQ. DNA for the CDR3: TGTGCCAGCAGCTACGACAGTTACAATGAGCAGTTCTTC. Its protein is CASSYDSYNEQFF.

The chain employs TRBV4-3 and TRBJ2-2, with TRBD2 matching 9 bases. Losses at the gene ends were 2 bases for V and 1 base for J; bases not matched to a gene: 5. Germline CDR1 LGHNA, CDR2 YSLEER. The CDR3 has 17 amino acids. This chain's CDR3 is CASSQSPAGGNTGELFF. DNA of the CDR3: TGCGCCAGCAGCCAAAGCCCAGCGGGGGGGAACACCGGGGAGCTGTTTTTT.

The J gene is TRBJ1-2, the V gene TRBV5-6; no firm D call. From germline, CDR1 is SGHDT and CDR2 YYEEEE. CDR3 length: 14 amino acids. The V end lost 0 bases, the J end lost 4 bases, and 10 bases lay between the germline ends. The CDR3 loop reads CASSLDSSIYGYTF. For the CDR3, the DNA is TGTGCCAGCAGCTTGGACAGTTCTATCTATGGCTACACCTTC.

V usage is TRBV7-2 and J usage is TRBJ1-4; 9 nucleotides line up with TRBD1. V shed 5 bases, J shed 8 bases, and the junction held 6 bases outside the gene matches. The germline CDR1 and CDR2 sequences are SGHTA and FQGNSA. This CDR3 is built from 14 residues. Here the CDR3 reads CASSTGGSREKLFF. The CDR3, as DNA: TGTGCCAGCAGCACAGGGGGCTCGCGGGAAAAACTGTTTTTT.

This sequence joins TRBV7-9 and TRBJ2-5; D is tentatively TRBD1 or TRBD2 (5 bases each). Per the germline V gene, CDR1 is SEHNR and CDR2 is FQNEAQ (reference sequence). V dropped 3 bases and J dropped 9 bases, with 20 bases sitting between them. The CDR3 contains 15 residues. The CDR3 is CASSLLTDQPGSQYF. DNA for the CDR3: TGTGCCAGCAGCTTGTTGACAGACCAGCCGGGGTCCCAGTACTTC.

The chain has TRBV19 and TRBJ1-5, with TRBD1 matching 7 bases. Germline assignment: CDR1 LNHDA and CDR2 SQIVND (reference sequence). This CDR3 comprises 16 residues. Losses at the gene ends were 4 bases for V and 0 bases for J; bases not matched to a gene: 6. CDR3 protein: CASSTTAGGSNQPQHF. CDR3 bases: TGTGCCAGTAGTACTACCGCAGGGGGTAGCAATCAGCCCCAGCATTTT. The whole variable domain, remainder taken from reference TRBV19 and TRBJ1-5, is DGGITQSPKYLFRKEGQNVTLSCEQNLNHDAMYWYRQDPGQGLRLIYYSQIVNDFQKGDIAEGYSVSREKKESFPLTVTSAQKNPTAFYLCASSTTAGGSNQPQHFGDGTRLSIL.

This clone was recorded once. The V call is TRBV28, the J call TRBJ2-7, with D perhaps TRBD1 (6 bases). CDR3 size: 11 residues. CDR1 is MDHEN, CDR2 SYDVKM, per germline. The V gene lost 7 bases and the J gene lost 5 bases, with 9 bases spanning the gap. The CDR3 coding sequence is TGTGCCAGCACTTGGGGGCACGAGCAGTACTTC. This sequence encodes CASTWGHEQYF.

The chain joins TRBV9 to TRBJ2-6; tentative D call: TRBD1 (6 bases). V lost 3 bases and J lost 0, with 13 bases in between. This CDR3 is 17 amino acids long. CDR1 SGDLS and CDR2 YYNGEE come from the germline V gene. The CDR3 region is CASSGRTANSGANVLTF. Written as DNA, the CDR3 is TGTGCCAGCAGCGGAAGGACAGCCAACTCTGGGGCCAACGTCCTGACTTTC. The whole variable domain, remainder taken from reference TRBV9 and TRBJ2-6, is DSGVTQTPKHLITATGQRVTLRCSPRSGDLSVYWYQQSLDQGLQFLIQYYNGEERAKGNILERFSAQQFPDLHSELNLSSLELGDSALYFCASSGRTANSGANVLTFGAGSRLTVL.

The rearrangement links TRBV7-9 to TRBJ2-3; 8 bases are shared with TRBD1. Losses at the gene ends were 3 bases for V and 4 bases for J; bases not matched to a gene: 6. The CDR3 is 15 amino acids. Germline V gene sequence: CDR1 SEHNR, CDR2 FQNEAQ (reference sequence). The CDR3 protein is CASSLVAQGADTQYF. CDR3 nucleotide sequence: TGTGCCAGCAGCTTGGTCGCACAGGGGGCAGATACGCAGTATTTT.

The rearrangement uses TRBV19 and TRBJ1-3, with D possibly matching TRBD1 (6 bases). Trimming took off 3 bases at V and 8 bases at J, with 14 bases between the two ends. CDR3 size: 14 residues. Germline loops: CDR1 LNHDA, CDR2 SQIVND (reference sequence). The chain's CDR3 is CASSIGGPSDTIYF. CDR3 nucleotides: TGTGCCAGTAGTATTGGGGGCCCAAGCGACACCATATATTTT.

This clone was seen once. The gene calls are TRBV19 and TRBJ1-2, with D unclear. Per the germline V gene, CDR1 is LNHDA and CDR2 is SQIVND (reference sequence). The CDR3 has 13 amino acids. With 7 bases removed from V and 7 bases from J, the gap between germline ends came to 16 bases. CDR3 loop: CASTIHSGSGYTF. The CDR3 DNA reads as TGTGCCAGTACGATACACAGCGGTAGTGGCTACACCTTC.

The CDR3 is CASSPRGPEAFF. CDR3 nucleotide sequence: TGTGCCAGCTCACCAAGAGGACCTGAAGCTTTCTTT. J is TRBJ1-1 and V is TRBV18; D is unresolved. CDR3 size: 12 residues. V was clipped by 2 bases and J by 6 bases, with 7 bases between them. Germline-derived CDR1 and CDR2 are KGHSH and LQKENI.

The sample holds a few counts of this clone. The chain uses TRBV7-8 and TRBJ2-1; no firm D call. There are 13 residues in the CDR3. Per the germline V gene, CDR1 is SGHVS and CDR2 is FQNEAQ. Trimming removed 7 bases at V and 6 bases at J, with 13 bases between. The CDR3 protein is CASNQDPINEQFF. The DNA of the CDR3 is TGTGCCAGCAACCAGGACCCTATCAATGAGCAGTTCTTC.

The chain joins TRBV7-2 to TRBJ2-7; 7 bases agree with TRBD2. The CDR3 contains 15 residues. The germline V gene has CDR1 SGHTA and CDR2 FQGNSA. V was clipped by 4 bases and J by 0 bases; unmatched bases: 6. The CDR3 sequence is CASSSGGRISYEQYF. The DNA for the CDR3 is TGTGCCAGCAGCTCGGGAGGACGGATCTCCTACGAGCAGTACTTC.

This chain connects TRBV19 to TRBJ1-1; 8 bases agree with TRBD1. The CDR3 is 13 residues long. V shed 9 bases and J 1 base; nucleotides not matched to a gene: 4. Germline V gene sequence: CDR1 LNHDA, CDR2 SQIVND (reference sequence). The CDR3 DNA reads TGTGCCAGCGCCGACAGGGGGAACACTGAAGCTTTCTTT. Protein product: CASADRGNTEAFF. Full variable domain (missing parts from reference TRBV19 and TRBJ1-1): DGGITQSPKYLFRKEGQNVTLSCEQNLNHDAMYWYRQDPGQGLRLIYYSQIVNDFQKGDIAEGYSVSREKKESFPLTVTSAQKNPTAFYLCASADRGNTEAFFGQGTRLTVV.

This chain links TRBV11-1 with TRBJ2-1; 8 bases agree with TRBD2. V lost 5 bases to trimming and J lost 10 bases; unmatched junction nucleotides: 7. The CDR3 consists of 13 residues. CDR1 and CDR2 (germline): SGHAT, FQDESV (reference sequence). The chain's CDR3 is CASSPPGLGEQFF. DNA of the CDR3: TGTGCCAGCAGCCCACCGGGACTAGGGGAGCAGTTCTTC. Drawing the rest from reference TRBV11-1 and TRBJ2-1, the complete variable domain is EAEVAQSPRYKITEKSQAVAFWCDPISGHATLYWYRQILGQGPELLVQFQDESVVDDSQLPKDRFSAERLKGVDSTLKIQPAELGDSAMYLCASSPPGLGEQFFGPGTRLTVL.

The count of this clone is one. The chain recombines TRBV5-1 with TRBJ2-1, with 11 nucleotides matching TRBD2. The CDR3 covers 20 residues. The V gene's germline CDR1 is SGHRS and CDR2 YFSETQ. The trim removed 4 bases at V and 10 bases at J, leaving 25 bases unmatched. CDR3 region: CASSETLAGGGSGPRSEQFF. CDR3 DNA: TGCGCCAGCAGCGAGACTCTAGCGGGGGGCGGTTCCGGCCCCCGGTCCGAGCAGTTCTTC.

This chain connects TRBV27 to TRBJ2-1; the match to TRBD2 covers 7 bases. Germline V gene sequence: CDR1 MNHEY, CDR2 SMNVEV (reference sequence). This CDR3 spans 14 amino acids. V was pared by 4 bases and J by 4 bases, with 4 bases of the junction left unmatched. CDR3 residues: CASSSGGKYNEQFF. DNA for the CDR3: TGTGCCAGCAGTTCCGGGGGGAAATACAATGAGCAGTTCTTC.

The chain is built from TRBV30 and TRBJ1-2, with D hard to call. This CDR3 comprises 12 residues. Germline-derived CDR1 and CDR2 are GTSNPN and SVGIG (reference sequence). Trimming left V 5 bases short and J 8 bases short, with 15 bases between. CDR3 nucleotide sequence: TGTGCCTGGGGGCCCTCGGGAGTAGGCTACACCTTC. Its protein product is CAWGPSGVGYTF.

This clone was found a few times. The rearrangement links TRBV2 to TRBJ2-2; TRBD1 might be the D (5 bases). CDR3 size: 14 residues. Trimming shortened V by 4 bases and J by 3 bases, and 9 bases separated the two germline ends. Germline CDR1 SNHLY, CDR2 FYNNEI. CDR3 sequence: CASSGQFDTGELFF. Here the CDR3 DNA reads TGTGCCAGCAGTGGACAGTTCGACACCGGGGAGCTGTTTTTT. Variable domain in full (rest from reference TRBV2 and TRBJ2-2): EPEVTQTPSHQVTQMGQEVILRCVPISNHLYFYWYRQILGQKVEFLVSFYNNEISEKSEIFDDQFSVERPDGSNFTLKIRSTKLEDSAMYFCASSGQFDTGELFFGEGSRLTVL.

The chain uses TRBV6-5 and TRBJ2-5; D might be TRBD1 (6 bases). Per germline, CDR1 MNHEY and CDR2 SVGAGI. The CDR3 has 14 amino acids. V lost 4 bases and J 5 bases, leaving 14 bases between the germline ends. CDR3 protein: CASSFLSQGETQYF. CDR3 sequence (DNA): TGTGCCAGCAGTTTTCTTTCCCAGGGGGAGACCCAGTACTTC.

J is TRBJ1-1 and V is TRBV13; no definite D call. V was cut by 3 bases and J by 0 bases, with 8 bases left in between. The CDR3 runs to 14 residues. Germline CDR1 reads PRHDT; CDR2 reads FYEKMQ (reference sequence). CDR3 bases: TGTGCCAGCAGCTTTGACGACATGAACACTGAAGCTTTCTTT. Translated: CASSFDDMNTEAFF.

The genes are TRBV9 and TRBJ2-1, with D unclear. V was trimmed by 4 bases and J by 7 bases, leaving 15 bases between them. CDR1 is SGDLS, CDR2 YYNGEE, per germline. This CDR3 comprises 14 residues. CDR3 DNA sequence: TGTGCCAGCAGCCCGGTCGGTTCAGCTAATGAGCAGTTCTTC. Its protein is CASSPVGSANEQFF.

The rearrangement uses TRBV9 and TRBJ2-7; D is perhaps TRBD1 (5 bases). V was clipped by 4 bases and J by 1 base, with 9 bases between them. The germline CDR1 and CDR2 sequences are SGDLS and YYNGEE. The CDR3 has 13 residues. The CDR3 bases are TGTGCCAGCAGCCCACGACAGTCCTACGAGCAGTACTTC. It is translated as CASSPRQSYEQYF.